The rows below give T cell receptor beta chains drawn from one sample of a study of T-cell memory formation after mild COVID-19. TCRdb recomputed calls from the 5' RACE reads with MiXCR, one row per CDR3 protein. Of about 84,000 distinct CDR3 sequences detected, around 14% appear once; the ten largest clones hold 30% to 35%. Sequenced sample: PBMCs or a T cell subset sorted from them (not recorded which). Every receptor here comes from an adult woman who had mild COVID-19 (a few samples of this study predate the infection). Cell type and time point are not known. CDR3s include the opening cysteine and the closing phenylalanine or tryptophan. A D gene is named only where the DNA matches it firmly.

d_call,v_call,j_call,cdr3_aa
TRBD1,TRBV13,TRBJ1-2,CASSLGKGAYGYTF
.,TRBV7-6,TRBJ1-5,CASSNLGSNQPQHF
.,TRBV5-6,TRBJ2-3,CASSSVDTQYF
.,TRBV5-1,TRBJ1-1,CASSVTGGDTEAFF
TRBD2,TRBV20-1,TRBJ2-1,CSAQGPYFAGGRTEQFF
TRBD2,TRBV13,TRBJ2-5,CASLKRGAGGGSQYF
.,TRBV27,TRBJ1-1,CASSFLPGGENTEAFF
.,TRBV11-1,TRBJ2-1,CASIGHNEQFF
TRBD2,TRBV9,TRBJ2-7,CASSYCLAGGSYEQYF
.,TRBV4-1,TRBJ2-2,CASSRTGFGELFF
.,TRBV19,TRBJ2-1,CASSPADSSYNEQFF
.,TRBV16,TRBJ2-7,CASSQYRDIEQYF
TRBD2,TRBV7-6,TRBJ2-7,CASSLVPSGDTYEQYF
.,TRBV27,TRBJ2-3,CASLSSGLGTDTQYF
.,TRBV6-5,TRBJ2-7,CASSYRSGQSYEQYF
TRBD1,TRBV20-1,TRBJ1-1,CSARDLNGQAMNTGAFF
.,TRBV2,TRBJ1-2,CASSEQGGAYGYTF
TRBD2,TRBV29-1,TRBJ2-7,CSVEEAGGPHEQYF
TRBD1,TRBV12-3/TRBV12-4,TRBJ1-2,CASSFLRGRGYTF
.,TRBV11-2,TRBJ2-7,CASSLARGGIEQYF
TRBD1,TRBV4-1,TRBJ1-1,CASSQDPTGADTEAFF
.,TRBV27,TRBJ1-5,CASSLTGNQPQHF
.,TRBV23-1,TRBJ2-6,CASSQGFEGSGANVLTF
.,TRBV4-3,TRBJ2-2,CASSQEPKGTGELFF
TRBD2,TRBV25-1,TRBJ2-7,CASSDPSGSSYEQYF
TRBD2,TRBV20-1,TRBJ2-1,CSAIGLAGGDEQFF
.,TRBV11-1,TRBJ2-5,CASSRRDNMEETQYF
.,TRBV2,TRBJ2-7,CASSDARSSYEQYF
TRBD2,TRBV7-6,TRBJ2-1,CASSPGTSYNEQFF
TRBD1,TRBV6-5,TRBJ2-7,CASSYRDRGGEQYF
TRBD1,TRBV29-1,TRBJ2-5,CSVHRDRGLRQETQYF
TRBD1,TRBV7-9,TRBJ1-2,CASSIPEGQGGDYGYTF
TRBD1,TRBV29-1,TRBJ2-3,CSVEDREFSHTDTQYF
TRBD2,TRBV29-1,TRBJ2-1,CSALGLADYNEQFF
.,TRBV9,TRBJ2-7,CASSVGSSGDYEQYF
.,TRBV5-1,TRBJ2-7,CASSLETPYEQYF
TRBD1,TRBV24-1,TRBJ2-7,CATSDPKKGADSYEQYF
.,TRBV5-1,TRBJ2-3,CASTPGTGTDTQYF
TRBD1,TRBV10-3,TRBJ2-7,CAISEPGTGDSYEQYF
.,TRBV4-2,TRBJ1-6,CASSHLGGNSPLHF
.,TRBV5-6,TRBJ1-1,CASSLVRRNTEAFF
.,TRBV7-9,TRBJ2-3,CASSLGPDTQYF
.,TRBV3-1,TRBJ1-1,CASSQVQVSMNTEAFF
.,TRBV7-8,TRBJ2-7,CASSPRANVYEQYF
TRBD2,TRBV19,TRBJ2-7,CASSIVEAGAYEQYF
.,TRBV19,TRBJ2-3,CASSAGRDFSTDTQYF
TRBD1,TRBV7-9,TRBJ2-1,CASSLPLVGSWTGRNEQFF
.,TRBV7-9,TRBJ2-7,CASSPSHFYEQYF
TRBD2,TRBV7-8,TRBJ2-7,CASSQRLAGTAYEQYF
.,TRBV20-1,TRBJ1-4,CSASTGEYNEKLFF
TRBD1,TRBV5-4,TRBJ2-7,CASSQPGQGHYEQYF
.,TRBV4-1,TRBJ1-1,CASSQDWAGPNTEAFF